A single sample is the source of the 21 T cell receptor beta chains below, sequenced in a study of regulatory T cells in long-lasting Graves disease. Time point: newly diagnosed GD, antithyroid drugs for less than 3 months. The TCR library used RNA extracted from PBMCs. In building TCR beta libraries, iRepertoire HTBI primers were used together with Arm-PCR of CDR3 regions. TCRdb recomputed calls from the multiplex PCR reads with MiXCR, one row per CDR3 protein. The table has roughly 510,000 distinct CDR3 sequences, about 16% seen once. The data also belong to a second study, concerning T cells in Graves' hyperthyroidism and ophthalmopathy.

This specimen consisted of peripheral blood mononuclear cells (PBMCs), obtained at new diagnosis, from a patient treated with antithyroid drugs. Receptor source: a man younger than 35 with Graves disease.

This clonotype was counted many times. The V gene is TRBV20-1, the J gene TRBJ1-1, with 8 bases that match TRBD1. CDR3 length equals 14 residues. Looked up from germline, CDR1 is DFQATT and CDR2 is SNEGSKA (reference sequence). Germline trimming cut 3 bases from V and 3 bases from J; bases unmatched to any gene: 6. The chain's CDR3 is CSASGQGAYTEAFF. DNA of the CDR3: TGCAGTGCTAGTGGGCAGGGGGCGTACACTGAAGCTTTCTTT.

This clonotype was seen a handful of times. CDR3 region: CASSPDRGSHEQYF. CDR3 in DNA: TGTGCCAGCAGCCCCGATCGGGGGAGTCACGAGCAGTACTTC. The chain is built from TRBV7-3 and TRBJ2-7; D perhaps matches TRBD2 (6 bases). Germline V gene lookup returns CDR1 SGHTA and CDR2 FQGTGA. The V gene lost 5 bases and the J gene lost 5 bases, with 16 bases spanning the gap. CDR3 length equals 14 residues. Full variable domain (rest looked up from reference TRBV7-3 and TRBJ2-7): GAGVSQTPSNKVTEKGKYVELRCDPISGHTALYWYRQSLGQGPEFLIYFQGTGAADDSGLPNDRFFAVRPEGSVSTLKIQRTERGDSAVYLCASSPDRGSHEQYFGPGTRLTVT.

The CDR3: CASSQDQTEETQYF. The CDR3, as DNA: TGCGCCAGCAGCCAAGATCAGACCGAAGAGACCCAGTACTTC. The chain has TRBV4-1 and TRBJ2-5, with D hard to call. Trimming took off 0 bases at V and 3 bases at J, with 8 bases between the two ends. CDR1 and CDR2 from the germline V gene are MGHRA and YSYEKL. The CDR3 spans 14 residues.

This clonotype appeared many times. The chain combines TRBV15 with TRBJ2-7; 7 bases match TRBD2. This CDR3 region has 14 residues. The junction had 10 bases not matched to a gene; V was cut back by 5 bases and J by 6 bases. Germline CDR1 LNHNV, CDR2 YYDKDF (reference sequence). This CDR3 reads CATSRPGTNGEQYF. The CDR3 nucleotides read TGTGCCACCAGCCGGCCCGGGACTAACGGCGAGCAGTACTTC.

This clonotype was counted ten times or more. V and J are TRBV20-1 and TRBJ2-7, with a tentative D call TRBD2 (5 bases). Deletions cut 6 bases from V and 3 bases from J, with 15 bases between. Germline CDR1 reads DFQATT; CDR2 reads SNEGSKA (reference sequence). The CDR3 consists of 13 residues. The CDR3 is CSAHPPGNYEQYF. The DNA for the CDR3 is TGCAGTGCCCACCCCCCGGGAAACTACGAGCAGTACTTC.

The genes are TRBV9 and TRBJ2-3; D might be TRBD1 or TRBD2, each matching 5 bases. Trimming cost V 2 bases and J 1 base, with 23 bases left between them. The germline gives CDR1 SGDLS, CDR2 YYNGEE. The length of the CDR3 is 19 residues. CDR3 nucleotide sequence: TGTGCCAGCAGCGTCCCCCTCCGGGACGACGAAGGAGGCACAGATACGCAGTATTTT. Protein: CASSVPLRDDEGGTDTQYF.

Ten or more counts support this clonotype. The V and J genes are TRBV13 and TRBJ2-3; 7 nucleotides agree with TRBD2. V trimming: 8 bases; J trimming: 5 bases; junction bases outside the gene matches: 13. The CDR3 has 15 amino acids. CDR1 is PRHDT, CDR2 FYEKMQ, per germline (reference sequence). The chain's CDR3 is CASGQGAGVKDTQYF. Here the CDR3 DNA reads TGTGCCAGCGGACAAGGGGCGGGAGTGAAAGATACGCAGTATTTT.

The table lists this clonotype with a few counts. The rearrangement uses TRBV7-9 and TRBJ2-7, with 7 bases that match TRBD1. CDR3 length equals 15 residues. CDR1 SEHNR and CDR2 FQNEAQ come from the germline V gene (reference sequence). V dropped 5 bases and J dropped 4; count of bases not matched to a gene: 11. The chain's CDR3 is CASSPRRGQAYEQYV. As DNA, the CDR3 is TGTGCCAGCAGCCCACGCCGAGGACAGGCGTACGAGCAGTACGTC.

This rearrangement joins TRBV7-6 to TRBJ1-1; 7 bases are shared with TRBD1. Germline V lookup: CDR1 SGHVS, CDR2 FNYEAQ. The J segment lost 4 bases and the V segment lost 6 bases, leaving 26 bases of the junction unmatched. This CDR3 contains 20 residues. CDR3 coding DNA: TGTGCCAGCAGTTACTACATCGGCCCCGACAGGGAGAGTCCGGGCACTGAAGCTTTCTTT. It codes for CASSYYIGPDRESPGTEAFF.

The genes are TRBV5-1 and TRBJ2-7; D is perhaps TRBD1 or TRBD2 (6 bases each). Germline V CDR1 and CDR2: SGHRS, YFSETQ. The CDR3 runs to 15 residues. V was shortened by 0 bases and J by 5 bases, with 15 bases between the two germline ends. CDR3 loop: CASSLGPLGGHEQYF. CDR3 DNA: TGCGCCAGCAGCTTGGGGCCCTTAGGGGGGCACGAGCAGTACTTC.

This clonotype was detected ten times or more. The chain links TRBV5-8 to TRBJ2-1; the match to TRBD2 covers 10 bases. Germline V CDR1 and CDR2: SGHTS, YDEGEE. The junction had 10 bases not matched to a gene; V was cut back by 4 bases and J by 12 bases. The CDR3 has 14 amino acids. CDR3 region: CASSKDTSGTAQFF. The DNA for the CDR3 is TGTGCCAGCAGCAAAGATACTAGCGGGACAGCGCAGTTCTTC. Complete variable domain (other parts from reference TRBV5-8 and TRBJ2-1): EAGVTQSPTHLIKTRGQQATLRCSPISGHTSVYWYQQALGLGLQFLLWYDEGEERNRGNFPPRFSGRQFPNYSSELNVNALELEDSALYLCASSKDTSGTAQFFGPGTRLTVL.

Many counts were recorded for this clonotype. CDR3 DNA: TGTGCCAGCACCCTAAGCGCGACGGACCTGTATGGCTACACCTTC. It yields the protein CASTLSATDLYGYTF. The chain uses TRBV7-9 and TRBJ1-2; D is unresolved. CDR3 size: 15 residues. Deletions cut 7 bases from V and 5 bases from J, with 20 bases between. Germline loops: CDR1 SEHNR, CDR2 FQNEAQ (reference sequence).

The rearrangement links TRBV7-2 to TRBJ2-5; 8 bases match TRBD2. The CDR3 has 16 residues. Germline CDR1 reads SGHTA; CDR2 reads FQGNSA. V dropped 4 bases and J dropped 1; count of bases not matched to a gene: 8. This chain's CDR3 is CASSSFSGTRQETQYF. CDR3 in DNA: TGTGCCAGCAGCTCCTTTAGCGGGACCCGCCAAGAGACCCAGTACTTC.

This clonotype was seen more than once but under ten times. The chain is built from TRBV19 and TRBJ2-7; D is possibly TRBD1 (6 bases). CDR3 length: 14 residues. Between the trimmed V and J ends, which lost 5 bases and 4 bases, there was a span of 15 bases. Germline CDR1 LNHDA, CDR2 SQIVND (reference sequence). The CDR3 nucleotides are TGTGCCAGTAGTCTGTCGGACAGCGTTTACGAGCAGTACTTC. Protein: CASSLSDSVYEQYF.

This clonotype has at least ten counts. The V gene is TRBV20-1, the J gene TRBJ2-7; TRBD2 aligns across 11 bases. The CDR3 length is 14 residues. Germline CDR1 DFQATT, CDR2 SNEGSKA (reference sequence). Germline trimming cut 6 bases from V and 0 bases from J; bases unmatched to any gene: 4. The CDR3 bases are TGCAGTGCCTCTAGCGGGAGGCTCTCCTACGAGCAGTACTTC. Translating gives CSASSGRLSYEQYF.

The chain is built from TRBV11-3 and TRBJ2-1; the D is unclear. The CDR3 contains 12 residues. Between the trimmed V and J ends, which lost 1 base and 10 bases, there was a span of 8 bases. Germline lookup yields CDR1 SGHNT and CDR2 YENEEA. CDR3: CASSLGLTEQFF. The CDR3 nucleotides read TGTGCCAGCAGCTTAGGCCTCACGGAGCAGTTCTTC.

The chain combines TRBV20-1 with TRBJ2-5, with 8 positions matching TRBD2. With V trimmed by 2 bases and J by 1 base, 3 bases remained unmatched. The CDR3 sequence is 14 residues long. CDR1 DFQATT and CDR2 SNEGSKA come from the germline V gene (reference sequence). CDR3 region: CSARTGGGQETQYF. The DNA for the CDR3 is TGCAGTGCTAGAACCGGGGGGGGCCAAGAGACCCAGTACTTC.

The chain is built from TRBV9 and TRBJ2-3, with a possible D match to TRBD2 (6 bases). Trimming removed 1 base at V and 6 bases at J, with 21 bases between. The CDR3 has 17 amino acids. Germline-derived CDR1 and CDR2 are SGDLS and YYNGEE. Here the CDR3 reads CASSVSPVVGGGDTQYF. In DNA, the CDR3 is TGTGCCAGCAGCGTATCGCCCGTCGTGGGGGGTGGGGATACGCAGTATTTT.

The chain combines TRBV6-4 with TRBJ1-1; D unclear. V was clipped by 4 bases and J by 1 base, with 10 bases between them. This CDR3 contains 14 residues. The germline CDR1 and CDR2 sequences are MRHNA and SNTAGT. In DNA form, the CDR3 reads TGTGCCAGCAGTGTTGCCCCGGGGAACACTGAAGCTTTCTTT. Amino acid sequence: CASSVAPGNTEAFF.

This clonotype showed up just a few times. A much bigger clone sits one base away, suggesting this may be a read error. The chain carries TRBV6-1 and TRBJ2-5, with unresolved D. Germline V gene sequence: CDR1 MNHNS, CDR2 SASEGT. With 8 bases removed from V and 9 bases from J, the gap between germline ends came to 22 bases. The CDR3 is 14 residues long. In nucleotides, the CDR3 is TGTGCCAGCTTCCCGGCTAATTCCCTTGGGTCCCAGTACTTC. It translates to CASFPANSLGSQYF.

This clonotype was found many times. J is TRBJ2-1 and V is TRBV3-1; a weak D match, TRBD2 (5 bases). The V gene lost 3 bases and the J gene lost 7 bases, with 10 bases spanning the gap. The CDR3 extends over 13 amino acids. Looked up from germline, CDR1 is LGHDT and CDR2 is YNNKEL (reference sequence). The CDR3 loop reads CASSQQLGNEQFF. The CDR3 DNA sequence: TGTGCCAGCAGCCAGCAACTAGGGAATGAGCAGTTCTTC.